The 20 T cell receptor beta chains in this list originate from one sample, sequenced in a study of cytomegalovirus exposure and HLA in healthy donors. The table came from immunoSEQ multiplex PCR; TCRdb's copy has only in-frame clones and leaves some out. The sample lists 180,000 or so clones, roughly 84% seen once, with around 15% in the top ten. Sequenced sample: PBMCs. These receptors were obtained from a woman aged 25 to 39 in good health and CMV-seropositive.

The chain couples TRBV6-5 to TRBJ2-7; D is possibly TRBD2 (6 bases). This CDR3 region has 14 residues. V gave up 2 bases and J gave up 2 bases, with 10 bases separating them. In germline, CDR1 is MNHEY, CDR2 SVGAGI. The CDR3 bases are TGTGCCAGCAGTTACGTCGGCGGGACCTACGAGCAGTACTTC. It encodes CASSYVGGTYEQYF.

The rearrangement joins TRBV4-1 to TRBJ2-2; 9 bases match TRBD2. V was pared by 0 bases and J by 6 bases, with 5 bases of the junction left unmatched. Germline V gene data show CDR1 as MGHRA and CDR2 as YSYEKL. This CDR3 has 16 residues. CDR3: CASSQEPTSGSGELFF. As DNA, the CDR3 is TGCGCCAGCAGCCAAGAACCGACTAGCGGTTCCGGGGAGCTGTTTTTT.

This chain uses TRBV5-1 with TRBJ2-7; possibly TRBD1 for D (6 bases). The germline CDR1 and CDR2 sequences are SGHRS and YFSETQ. The CDR3 totals 14 residues. Trimming left V 2 bases short and J 4 bases short, with 13 bases between. The DNA of the CDR3 is TGCGCCAGCAGCTTCGGCAGGGGTTTGTACGAGCAGTACTTC. Its translation is CASSFGRGLYEQYF.

V usage is TRBV5-1 and J usage is TRBJ1-2; the D is unclear. In germline, CDR1 is SGHRS, CDR2 YFSETQ. The CDR3 loop spans 16 amino acids. The ends were cut back, 4 bases at V and 4 bases at J, with 20 bases in the middle. For the CDR3, the DNA is TGCGCCAGCAGCCACGAGATTGGGGAGTTAGGCTATGGCTACACCTTC. Translating gives CASSHEIGELGYGYTF.

This clone was observed a single time. CDR3 sequence reads: CASGTGGPDQPQHF. The CDR3 nucleotides read TGTGCCTCAGGGACAGGGGGGCCGGATCAGCCCCAGCATTTT. The chain has TRBV10-3 and TRBJ1-5; 11 bases are a match to TRBD1. After removal of 11 bases from V and 5 bases from J, the junction contained 8 bases not matched to a gene. This CDR3 region has 14 residues. Germline loops: CDR1 ENHRY, CDR2 SYGVKD.

The V call is TRBV6-1, the J call TRBJ1-1; no definite D call. V was trimmed by 4 bases and J by 6 bases, leaving 12 bases between them. Germline CDR1 MNHNS, CDR2 SASEGT. The CDR3 loop spans 13 amino acids. The CDR3 is CASSVIEVAEAFF. Written as DNA, the CDR3 is TGTGCCAGCAGTGTAATAGAAGTCGCTGAAGCTTTCTTT.

This chain links TRBV6-5 with TRBJ2-1; D perhaps matches TRBD2 (6 bases). This CDR3 has 14 amino acids. The ends were cut back, 6 bases at V and 8 bases at J, with 17 bases in the middle. Germline V gene sequence: CDR1 MNHEY, CDR2 SVGAGI. In DNA form, the CDR3 reads TGTGCCAGCAGATCGGGTCGGGAGAACGATGAGCAGTTCTTC. Translated, it gives CASRSGRENDEQFF.

This chain links TRBV18 with TRBJ1-4, with 7 bases fitting TRBD1. The junction had 11 bases not matched to a gene; V was cut back by 3 bases and J by 4 bases. Germline V CDR1 and CDR2: KGHSH, LQKENI. The CDR3 consists of 17 residues. CDR3 in DNA: TGTGCCAGCTCACCTACGCTGACAGGGCAGGGTAATGAAAAACTGTTTTTT. Its translation is CASSPTLTGQGNEKLFF. Complete variable domain (other parts from reference TRBV18 and TRBJ1-4): NAGVMQNPRHLVRRRGQEARLRCSPMKGHSHVYWYRQLPEEGLKFMVYLQKENIIDESGMPKERFSAEFPKEGPSILRIQQVVRGDSAAYFCASSPTLTGQGNEKLFFGSGTQLSVL.

The rearrangement links TRBV28 to TRBJ2-1; TRBD1 matches 8 bases. CDR3 length equals 11 residues. Germline V CDR1 and CDR2: MDHEN, SYDVKM. V gave up 5 bases and J gave up 12 bases; unmatched junction bases: 3. This CDR3 is CASSPGQGQFF. The CDR3 bases are TGTGCCAGCAGTCCCGGACAGGGGCAGTTCTTC.

The chain employs TRBV9 and TRBJ1-1; D may be TRBD1 (5 bases). This CDR3 has 13 residues. Germline V gene lookup returns CDR1 SGDLS and CDR2 YYNGEE. V was clipped by 0 bases and J by 7 bases, with 10 bases between them. DNA of the CDR3: TGTGCCAGCAGCGTAGAGGATAGGGGTGAAGCTTTCTTT. It is translated as CASSVEDRGEAFF.

This rearrangement joins TRBV7-6 to TRBJ2-3; 7 nucleotides agree with TRBD1. Germline V CDR1 and CDR2: SGHVS, FNYEAQ. V gave up 4 bases and J gave up 3 bases; unmatched junction bases: 10. The CDR3 loop spans 16 amino acids. The CDR3 DNA sequence: TGTGCCAGCAGCTCCGGACAGGCGGATTTTACAGATACGCAGTATTTT. Amino acid sequence: CASSSGQADFTDTQYF.

The rearrangement joins TRBV5-1 to TRBJ2-7; 9 bases line up with TRBD1. Germline V lookup: CDR1 SGHRS, CDR2 YFSETQ. The CDR3 spans 15 residues. The V and J ends lost 5 bases and 3 bases, in that order; junction bases with no gene match: 9. CDR3 sequence reads: CASRPTGTGFYEQYF. CDR3 sequence (DNA): TGCGCCAGCAGACCCACCGGGACAGGGTTCTACGAGCAGTACTTC.

This clone showed up just a few times. The chain combines TRBV5-4 with TRBJ1-2; 11 nucleotides line up with TRBD1. The length of the CDR3 is 14 residues. CDR1 and CDR2 from the germline V gene are SGHNT and YYREEE (reference sequence). The J segment lost 8 bases and the V segment lost 4 bases, leaving 7 bases of the junction unmatched. In DNA form, the CDR3 reads TGTGCCAGCAGCGAGCCAGGGACAGGGGGAGGCTACACCTTC. This gives the protein CASSEPGTGGGYTF.

This clone was counted a few times. CDR3 sequence: CATRSGGNTIYF. CDR3 bases: TGTGCCACCCGGAGTGGGGGAAACACCATATATTTT. This sequence joins TRBV27 and TRBJ1-3, with unresolved D. The CDR3 runs 12 residues. The V end lost 10 bases, the J end lost 4 bases, and 11 bases lay between the germline ends. The V gene's germline CDR1 is MNHEY and CDR2 SMNVEV (reference sequence).

CDR3 loop: CASSQVARAGGFSPYEQYF. CDR3 DNA sequence: TGTGCCAGCAGCCAAGTTGCGAGGGCGGGAGGCTTCTCCCCCTACGAGCAGTACTTC. The rearrangement links TRBV4-2 to TRBJ2-7; 8 bases line up with TRBD2. V shed 1 base, J shed 2 bases, and the junction held 16 bases outside the gene matches. This CDR3 is built from 19 residues. From germline, CDR1 is LGHNA and CDR2 YNFKEQ.

This clone showed up just a few times. The chain uses TRBV4-1 and TRBJ1-4; D gene ambiguous. Germline V gives CDR1 MGHRA, CDR2 YSYEKL. This CDR3 contains 14 residues. V lost 1 base and J lost 8, with 11 bases in between. The CDR3, as DNA: TGCGCCAGCAGCCAAGGCAGGCACCAGGAAAAACTGTTTTTT. Translated, it gives CASSQGRHQEKLFF.

This rearrangement joins TRBV5-1 to TRBJ2-5, with D unclear. CDR3 length: 12 residues. V shed 2 bases and J shed 5 bases, with 7 bases lying between them. CDR1 and CDR2 from the germline V gene are SGHRS and YFSETQ. The CDR3 is CASSLVRETQYF. In DNA, the CDR3 is TGCGCCAGCAGCTTAGTACGGGAGACCCAGTACTTC.

In the case of this clone: This may arise from a read error, as a much more abundant clone is one base away. The chain couples TRBV5-6 to TRBJ2-7; 8 bases are shared with TRBD1. Per the germline V gene, CDR1 is SGHDT and CDR2 is YYEEEE. The junction had 1 base not matched to a gene; V was cut back by 4 bases and J by 4 bases. This CDR3 comprises 12 residues. CDR3 protein: CASSRTGYEQYF. In DNA, the CDR3 is TGTGCCAGCAGCAGGACAGGGTACGAGCAGTACTTC.

This clone was recorded once. This could be a read error, since a much larger clone is one nucleotide away. J is TRBJ2-2 and V is TRBV9; D not resolved. The V gene lost 4 bases and the J gene lost 3 bases, with 4 bases spanning the gap. Per germline, CDR1 SGDLS and CDR2 YYNGEE. The CDR3 is 12 amino acids. The CDR3 sequence is CASSPDTGELFF. CDR3 DNA: TGTGCCAGCAGCCCCGACACCGGGGAGCTGTTTTTT. Full variable domain (outside the CDR3, taken from reference TRBV9 and TRBJ2-2): DSGVTQTPKHLITATGQRVTLRCSPRSGDLSVYWYQQSLDQGLQFLIQYYNGEERAKGNILERFSAQQFPDLHSELNLSSLELGDSALYFCASSPDTGELFFGEGSRLTVL.

This clone occurred once. This rearrangement joins TRBV19 to TRBJ2-1; 7 nucleotides match TRBD1. The CDR3 loop spans 16 amino acids. Germline CDR1 LNHDA, CDR2 SQIVND (reference sequence). The junction had 11 bases not matched to a gene; V was cut back by 4 bases and J by 5 bases. The DNA for the CDR3 is TGTGCCAGTAGTAGAACCGGGACAGCCATAGACAATGAGCAGTTCTTC. The encoded protein is CASSRTGTAIDNEQFF.